Following are 10 T cell receptor beta chains from one sample sequenced in a study of cytomegalovirus exposure and HLA in healthy donors. PCR primers comprised 60 Vbeta and 13 Jbeta primers. Generated by immunoSEQ multiplex PCR, the TCRdb table keeps only in-frame clones and is missing some. Of roughly 170,000 clones in the sample, over 80% were seen once. Material for sequencing was PBMCs. The receptors were gathered from a woman between 45 and 60 years old in good health and CMV-seropositive.

The chain is built from TRBV7-2 and TRBJ1-1; TRBD1 might be the D (5 bases). This CDR3 region has 17 residues. The V end was cut by 5 bases, the J end by 0 bases, with 19 bases between. Germline-derived CDR1 and CDR2 are SGHTA and FQGNSA. The CDR3 DNA reads TGTGCCAGCAGCGCATCACACTGGGGCAGGATGAACACTGAAGCTTTCTTT. Protein sequence: CASSASHWGRMNTEAFF. The complete variable domain, with remaining parts taken from reference TRBV7-2 and TRBJ1-1, reads GAGVSQSPSNKVTEKGKDVELRCDPISGHTALYWYRQSLGQGLEFLIYFQGNSAPDKSGLPSDRFSAERTGGSVSTLTIQRTQQEDSAVYLCASSASHWGRMNTEAFFGQGTRLTVV.

The chain recombines TRBV29-1 with TRBJ2-1, with a weak D call TRBD2 (6 bases). In germline, CDR1 is SQVTM, CDR2 ANQGSEA. The V and J ends lost 7 bases and 6 bases respectively, with 13 bases between them. The CDR3 is 12 amino acids. CDR3 nucleotide sequence: TGCAGCGGGGGCTACGGGGGCAATGAGCAGTTCTTC. Protein: CSGGYGGNEQFF.

The chain has TRBV10-2 and TRBJ1-3; D possibly corresponds to TRBD1 (6 bases). The germline V gene encodes CDR1 WSHSY and CDR2 SAAADI. Trimming took 2 bases from V and 3 from J, leaving 11 bases between them. The length of the CDR3 is 15 residues. The CDR3 protein is CASSEGQRDGNTIYF. As DNA, the CDR3 is TGCGCCAGCAGTGAGGGACAGCGAGATGGAAACACCATATATTTT.

This chain joins TRBV11-2 and TRBJ2-7; D remains unclear. Germline values: CDR1 SGHAT, CDR2 FQNNGV. The CDR3 runs to 11 residues. Trimming cost V 4 bases and J 4 bases, with 5 bases left between them. The CDR3 reads CASSSMYEQYF. The DNA of the CDR3 is TGTGCCAGCAGCTCCATGTACGAGCAGTACTTC.

The chain is built from TRBV19 and TRBJ2-4; 8 bases match TRBD2. The CDR3 is 15 amino acids. J was trimmed by 0 bases and V by 8 bases; bases with no gene match: 6. Germline CDR1 LNHDA, CDR2 SQIVND (reference sequence). This chain's CDR3 is CASREGLPAKNIQYF. In nucleotides, the CDR3 is TGTGCCAGTCGGGAGGGGCTCCCAGCCAAAAACATTCAGTACTTC.

The genes are TRBV11-3 and TRBJ2-7, with 10 bases identical to TRBD2. CDR1 is SGHNT and CDR2 is YENEEA in the germline V gene. V lost 5 bases and J lost 2; bases outside the gene matches: 9. The CDR3 is 16 amino acids. The chain's CDR3 is CASSPTVAGGAYEQYF. The DNA of the CDR3 is TGTGCCAGCAGCCCTACGGTAGCGGGAGGCGCCTACGAGCAGTACTTC.

This clone was picked up a small number of times. V is TRBV5-4 and J is TRBJ1-6, with TRBD1 identical over 8 bases. The germline V gene has CDR1 SGHNT and CDR2 YYREEE (reference sequence). The CDR3 is 16 residues long. The V segment lost 0 bases and the J segment 7 bases; nucleotides outside the gene matches: 6. CDR3 coding DNA: TGTGCCAGCAGCTTGGCAGGGGGCCGGTTAAATTCACCCCTCCACTTT. It translates to CASSLAGGRLNSPLHF.

This clone was detected once. The chain links TRBV7-2 to TRBJ1-1; weak D call: TRBD1 (5 bases). CDR1 SGHTA and CDR2 FQGNSA come from the germline V gene. This CDR3 contains 14 residues. V lost 2 bases, J lost 1 base, and 8 bases lay in between. CDR3 DNA sequence: TGTGCCAGCAGCTTATCCAGGGCGAACACTGAAGCTTTCTTT. This sequence encodes CASSLSRANTEAFF.

The V gene is TRBV28, the J gene TRBJ1-1, with 7 nucleotides matching TRBD1. J was trimmed by 1 base and V by 2 bases; bases with no gene match: 1. CDR1 is MDHEN, CDR2 SYDVKM, per germline. The CDR3 has 14 amino acids. CDR3 nucleotides: TGTGCCAGCAGTTTAGACAGGGCGAACACTGAAGCTTTCTTT. Encoded protein: CASSLDRANTEAFF.

This clone was seen a few times. The genes are TRBV29-1 and TRBJ1-2; the match to TRBD1 covers 7 bases. V was pared by 3 bases and J by 5 bases, with 3 bases of the junction left unmatched. The CDR3 contains 12 residues. Per germline, CDR1 SQVTM and CDR2 ANQGSEA. CDR3 DNA sequence: TGCAGCGTTGACCTGACAGGGTATGGCTACACCTTC. It specifies CSVDLTGYGYTF.